The 32 T cell receptor beta chains in this list originate from one sample, sequenced in a study of Ad26.COV2.S vaccination and SARS-CoV-2 variants (TCRdb year 2021). Sample treatment or condition, as interpreted from the label and publication: some 19 received Ad26.COV2.S at low or high dose, single or two shots; roughly five received placebo; per-sample allocation not given. For vaccine and placebo recipients, repertoires were sequenced using samples collected on day 63 after the first injection. Libraries were prepared through the immunoSEQ multiplex PCR assay. Drawn from immuneACCESS, this table holds only the in-frame rearrangements with V and J called that TCRdb kept. Clones are partly lost; checked studies trace under half to an unresolved V gene and leave the rest unexplained. The sample table lists about 680,000 clones, 89% of them with a count of one. Roughly 1.5% of the sample rests with the top ten.

The sample consisted of peripheral blood, taken in a trial of Ad26.COV2.S vaccine versus placebo. The receptors originated from a person between 18 and 65 years old who received the Ad26.COV2.S COVID-19 vaccine or a placebo.

Comment on this clone: The identical CDR3 is also encoded by other nucleotide sequences in the sample. V usage is TRBV3-1 (or the pseudogene TRBV3-2) and J usage is TRBJ2-1; D is undetermined. Trimming removed 3 bases from V and 3 bases from J, with 6 bases in between. This CDR3 has 13 residues. Germline CDR1 LGHDT, CDR2 YNNKEL (reference sequence). This CDR3 is CASSQPSYNEQFF. Here the CDR3 DNA reads TGTGCCAGCAGCCAGCCAAGCTACAATGAGCAGTTCTTC.

The CDR3 DNA is TGCGCCAGCAGGGCCCCGAATCGGTACAATGAGCAGTTCTTC. Amino acids: CASRAPNRYNEQFF. The rearrangement links TRBV10-2 to TRBJ2-1; D is unclear. Trimming stripped 6 bases from V and 4 bases from J, with 13 bases between. Germline V gene data show CDR1 as WSHSY and CDR2 as SAAADI. The CDR3 spans 14 residues.

This clone was observed a single time. Here the CDR3 reads CASSQGTSGRGNVNEQFF. For the CDR3, the DNA is TGTGCCAGCAGCCAGGGGACTAGCGGGAGGGGCAACGTCAATGAGCAGTTCTTC. The rearrangement links TRBV3-1 (or the pseudogene TRBV3-2) to TRBJ2-1; 16 positions agree with TRBD2. V lost 3 bases and J lost 6; bases outside the gene matches: 8. Germline loops: CDR1 LGHDT, CDR2 YNNKEL (reference sequence). This CDR3 is 18 amino acids long.

The chain uses TRBV10-3 and TRBJ2-7; D is possibly TRBD1 (7 bases). The V gene's germline CDR1 is ENHRY and CDR2 SYGVKD. V lost 10 bases to trimming and J lost 3 bases, with 13 bases between them. The CDR3 spans 12 residues. The CDR3 DNA reads TGTGCCAGCGGGACAGACATCTACGAGCAGTACTTC. It encodes CASGTDIYEQYF.

The chain carries TRBV29-1 and TRBJ2-1, with D hard to call. The CDR3 runs to 13 residues. The V gene's germline CDR1 is SQVTM and CDR2 ANQGSEA. V lost 8 bases, J lost 3 bases, and 14 bases lay in between. This CDR3 is CSSWATIYNEQFF. In nucleotides, the CDR3 is TGCAGCTCTTGGGCCACCATCTACAATGAGCAGTTCTTC.

The rearrangement links TRBV19 to TRBJ2-3, with unresolved D. Germline assignment: CDR1 LNHDA and CDR2 SQIVND (reference sequence). The V end lost 4 bases, the J end lost 4 bases, and 15 bases lay between the germline ends. The CDR3 loop spans 15 amino acids. The DNA of the CDR3 is TGTGCCAGTAGTAAGTCCCGGGTGCTGGCAGATACGCAGTATTTT. This codes for CASSKSRVLADTQYF.

This sequence joins TRBV30 and TRBJ1-1, with TRBD1 as a possible D gene (6 bases). Germline V gene sequence: CDR1 GTSNPN, CDR2 SVGIG (reference sequence). V gave up 2 bases and J gave up 2 bases, with 21 bases separating them. The CDR3 contains 17 residues. This CDR3 is CAWSPNQGYRVNTEAFF. The CDR3 coding sequence is TGTGCCTGGAGTCCAAACCAAGGGTACAGGGTAAACACTGAAGCTTTCTTT.

On this clone: The sample contains more than one DNA sequence encoding this CDR3. The rearrangement uses TRBV6-5 and TRBJ1-5; D is ambiguous. Germline V gene lookup returns CDR1 MNHEY and CDR2 SVGAGI. The CDR3 loop spans 13 amino acids. The V end was cut by 9 bases, the J end by 0 bases, with 9 bases between. As DNA, the CDR3 is TGTGCCAGTGGGATCTATAGCAATCAGCCCCAGCATTTT. Translation: CASGIYSNQPQHF.

Concerning this clone: Other DNA sequences in this sample translate to the same CDR3. The chain links TRBV3-1 (or the pseudogene TRBV3-2) to TRBJ2-7, with 9 bases fitting TRBD1. Germline loops: CDR1 LGHDT, CDR2 YNNKEL (reference sequence). This CDR3 comprises 15 residues. V lost 1 base to trimming and J lost 1 base; unmatched junction nucleotides: 2. In nucleotides, the CDR3 is TGTGCCAGCAGCCAAGGGGGACAGGGATCCTACGAGCAGTACTTC. This sequence encodes CASSQGGQGSYEQYF.

J is TRBJ1-1 and V is TRBV18; D is unresolved. Germline-derived CDR1 and CDR2 are KGHSH and LQKENI. With 2 bases removed from V and 0 bases from J, the gap between germline ends came to 10 bases. The CDR3 is 15 amino acids. CDR3 residues: CASSPNADMNTEAFF. The CDR3 bases are TGTGCCAGCTCACCAAACGCGGATATGAACACTGAAGCTTTCTTT.

CDR3 loop: CASSYYEEQYF. The CDR3 bases are TGTGCCAGCAGCTACTACGAGGAGCAGTACTTC. The chain links TRBV5-8 to TRBJ2-7; no clear D gene. The V gene's germline CDR1 is SGHTS and CDR2 YDEGEE. Trimming took 3 bases from V and 7 from J, leaving 8 bases between them. The CDR3 totals 11 residues.

This chain uses TRBV6-6 with TRBJ2-3; no firm D call. CDR1 is MNHNY, CDR2 SVGAGI, per germline (reference sequence). The CDR3 totals 15 residues. The V and J ends lost 0 bases and 6 bases respectively, with 13 bases between them. Here the CDR3 reads CASSYSRPNADTQYF. CDR3 DNA sequence: TGTGCCAGCAGTTACTCGAGACCAAACGCGGATACGCAGTATTTT.

The CDR3 region is CASSPGQLPSYEQYF. CDR3 sequence (DNA): TGTGCCAGCTCACCTGGACAGCTACCCTCCTACGAGCAGTACTTC. The chain is built from TRBV18 and TRBJ2-7, with a possible D match to TRBD1 (6 bases). Trimming stripped 3 bases from V and 0 bases from J, with 12 bases between. From germline, CDR1 is KGHSH and CDR2 LQKENI. This CDR3 spans 15 amino acids.

Note on this clone: This CDR3 is also generated by other DNA sequences in the sample. V gene TRBV6-2 or TRBV6-3 combines with J gene TRBJ2-7, with D possibly being TRBD1 (6 bases). Germline CDR1 reads MNHEY; CDR2 reads SVGEGT. With 2 bases removed from V and 1 base from J, the gap between germline ends came to 9 bases. The CDR3 sequence is 14 residues long. The CDR3 spells CASSYAGASYEQYF. For the CDR3, the DNA is TGTGCCAGCAGTTACGCAGGGGCTTCCTACGAGCAGTACTTC.

The chain links TRBV5-6 to TRBJ2-7; TRBD2 agrees at 14 bases. The CDR3 contains 15 residues. Germline assignment: CDR1 SGHDT and CDR2 YYEEEE. V lost 7 bases and J lost 4; bases outside the gene matches: 7. The CDR3, as DNA: TGTGCCAGCTTGAGACTAGCGGGAGGGTCGTACGAGCAGTACTTC. Its protein is CASLRLAGGSYEQYF.

The chain employs TRBV5-4 and TRBJ2-2; D tentatively fits TRBD1 or TRBD2 (5 bases each). The CDR3 is 14 residues long. V was shortened by 1 base and J by 9 bases, with 13 bases between the two germline ends. CDR1 is SGHNT, CDR2 YYREEE, per germline (reference sequence). As DNA, the CDR3 is TGTGCCAGCAGCTTGAGGGACGGAAACAGGGAGCTGTTTTTT. Translating it yields CASSLRDGNRELFF.

This clone has more than one count but fewer than ten. The CDR3 DNA sequence: TGTGCCAGCAGTTACGCGGGAGTCGGGAGGGGTGGCTACACCTTC. It encodes CASSYAGVGRGGYTF. The V and J genes are TRBV6-5 and TRBJ1-2, with TRBD1 as a possible D gene (5 bases). The CDR3 length is 15 residues. The germline gives CDR1 MNHEY, CDR2 SVGAGI. V was pared by 2 bases and J by 7 bases, with 17 bases between.

V is TRBV24-1 and J is TRBJ2-3; TRBD2 is a possible D gene (5 bases). Deletions cut 6 bases from V and 1 base from J, with 13 bases between. The CDR3 extends over 15 amino acids. Germline CDR1 reads KGHDR; CDR2 reads SFDVKD. CDR3 residues: CATSRSGQGTDTQYF. The CDR3, as DNA: TGTGCCACCAGTCGCAGCGGTCAAGGCACAGATACGCAGTATTTT.

The genes are TRBV4-1 and TRBJ1-2; D remains ambiguous. The V end was cut by 2 bases, the J end by 1 base, with 11 bases between. Per germline, CDR1 MGHRA and CDR2 YSYEKL. This CDR3 comprises 15 residues. This CDR3 is CASSQYKGINYGYTF. Written as DNA, the CDR3 is TGCGCCAGCAGCCAATATAAGGGAATTAACTATGGCTACACCTTC.

The chain recombines TRBV2 with TRBJ1-3; D is unresolved. Germline assignment: CDR1 SNHLY and CDR2 FYNNEI. This CDR3 has 14 residues. The germline V and J ends were trimmed by 4 bases and 4 bases, with 11 bases remaining between them. The CDR3 is CASSGRLRGNTIYF. The CDR3 coding sequence is TGTGCCAGCAGTGGCCGTCTTCGGGGAAACACCATATATTTT.

The rearrangement links TRBV19 to TRBJ1-6; a possible D gene is TRBD1 (5 bases). CDR1 is LNHDA, CDR2 SQIVND, per germline (reference sequence). With 3 bases removed from V and 9 bases from J, the gap between germline ends came to 12 bases. The CDR3 runs to 14 residues. The CDR3 loop reads CASSIQGRGSPLHF. In DNA form, the CDR3 reads TGTGCCAGTAGTATTCAGGGACGCGGTTCACCCCTCCACTTT.

The chain couples TRBV19 to TRBJ1-5; tentative D call: TRBD1 (6 bases). Germline V gene lookup returns CDR1 LNHDA and CDR2 SQIVND (reference sequence). V was clipped by 4 bases and J by 1 base, with 17 bases between them. This CDR3 contains 17 residues. This CDR3 is CASSTRGSLVSNQPQHF. The CDR3 DNA reads TGTGCCAGTAGTACCAGGGGATCATTGGTGAGCAATCAGCCCCAGCATTTT. Drawing the rest from reference TRBV19 and TRBJ1-5, the complete variable domain is DGGITQSPKYLFRKEGQNVTLSCEQNLNHDAMYWYRQDPGQGLRLIYYSQIVNDFQKGDIAEGYSVSREKKESFPLTVTSAQKNPTAFYLCASSTRGSLVSNQPQHFGDGTRLSIL.

J is TRBJ2-1 and V is TRBV7-2, with 12 positions matching TRBD2. The CDR3 totals 15 residues. Per germline, CDR1 SGHTA and CDR2 FQGNSA. J was trimmed by 6 bases and V by 5 bases; bases with no gene match: 5. The CDR3 DNA reads TGTGCCAGCAGCACTAGCGGGGGGCGGCGCAATGAGCAGTTCTTC. This codes for CASSTSGGRRNEQFF.

The chain links TRBV4-2 to TRBJ1-1, with D possibly matching TRBD1 (5 bases). V lost 7 bases to trimming and J lost 0 bases, with 9 bases between them. Germline assignment: CDR1 LGHNA and CDR2 YNFKEQ. The CDR3 has 13 amino acids. The CDR3 nucleotides are TGTGCCAGCACCGAGGGGATGAACACTGAAGCTTTCTTT. Its protein product is CASTEGMNTEAFF.

This clone has only a few counts. V is TRBV2 and J is TRBJ2-5, with D unclear. The germline CDR1 and CDR2 sequences are SNHLY and FYNNEI. V dropped 5 bases and J dropped 5 bases, with 3 bases sitting between them. This CDR3 has 10 amino acids. CDR3 amino acids: CASSRETQYF. The CDR3 bases are TGTGCCAGCAGTCGGGAGACCCAGTACTTC.

Concerning this clone itself: Other nucleotide sequences from this sample produce the same CDR3. The chain carries TRBV19 and TRBJ2-7, with 7 bases that match TRBD1. The ends lost 4 bases at V and 1 base at J; junction bases unmatched: 4. The CDR3 contains 14 residues. CDR1 LNHDA and CDR2 SQIVND come from the germline V gene (reference sequence). The chain's CDR3 is CASSTRQGSYEQYF. DNA for the CDR3: TGTGCCAGTAGTACCCGACAGGGATCCTACGAGCAGTACTTC.

The genes are TRBV9 and TRBJ1-3; D is unresolved. V lost 3 bases, J lost 0 bases, and 7 bases lay in between. This CDR3 contains 14 residues. Germline V gives CDR1 SGDLS, CDR2 YYNGEE. The CDR3 loop reads CASSAIPSGNTIYF. The DNA of the CDR3 is TGTGCCAGCAGCGCCATCCCCTCTGGAAACACCATATATTTT.

The rearrangement links TRBV6-5 to TRBJ1-2; D may be TRBD1 (6 bases). The V end was cut by 6 bases, the J end by 6 bases, with 17 bases between. CDR3 length equals 14 residues. Germline CDR1 is MNHEY and CDR2 is SVGAGI. For the CDR3, the DNA is TGTGCCAGCAGCAGCCTGGGGGGGCGGAATGGCTACACCTTC. Translated, it gives CASSSLGGRNGYTF.

The rearrangement links TRBV19 to TRBJ1-4, with 9 bases lining up with TRBD1. CDR1 and CDR2 from the germline V gene are LNHDA and SQIVND (reference sequence). The V and J ends lost 5 bases and 5 bases, in that order; junction bases with no gene match: 6. CDR3 size: 15 residues. The DNA of the CDR3 is TGTGCCAGTAGTCTCAGGACAGGGGCGAATGAAAAACTGTTTTTT. This translates into CASSLRTGANEKLFF. The full variable domain, rest sourced from reference TRBV19 and TRBJ1-4, is DGGITQSPKYLFRKEGQNVTLSCEQNLNHDAMYWYRQDPGQGLRLIYYSQIVNDFQKGDIAEGYSVSREKKESFPLTVTSAQKNPTAFYLCASSLRTGANEKLFFGSGTQLSVL.

This clone was recorded only once. The gene calls are TRBV9 and TRBJ1-4; 9 bases map to TRBD1. Trimming at V came to 1 base and at J to 7 bases, leaving 2 bases not matched to a gene. Germline CDR1 reads SGDLS; CDR2 reads YYNGEE. The CDR3 length is 14 residues. The CDR3 region is CASSVSQGAEKLFF. The CDR3 coding sequence is TGTGCCAGCAGCGTATCACAGGGGGCTGAAAAACTGTTTTTT.

The V gene is TRBV18, the J gene TRBJ2-3; maybe TRBD2 (6 bases). The CDR3 runs 15 residues. V was cut by 8 bases and J by 4 bases, with 19 bases left in between. Germline V CDR1 and CDR2: KGHSH, LQKENI. The CDR3 nucleotides are TGTGCCAGCCAATGGAGGGAGGAGGGTCCAGATACGCAGTATTTT. It specifies CASQWREEGPDTQYF.

The chain joins TRBV4-3 to TRBJ1-2, with D possibly being TRBD1 (6 bases). Trimming took 0 bases from V and 7 from J, leaving 12 bases between them. CDR1 and CDR2 from the germline V gene are LGHNA and YSLEER. The CDR3 extends over 14 amino acids. The CDR3 sequence is CASSQDLGGSGYTF. CDR3 DNA sequence: TGCGCCAGCAGCCAAGATTTGGGGGGCAGTGGCTACACCTTC.